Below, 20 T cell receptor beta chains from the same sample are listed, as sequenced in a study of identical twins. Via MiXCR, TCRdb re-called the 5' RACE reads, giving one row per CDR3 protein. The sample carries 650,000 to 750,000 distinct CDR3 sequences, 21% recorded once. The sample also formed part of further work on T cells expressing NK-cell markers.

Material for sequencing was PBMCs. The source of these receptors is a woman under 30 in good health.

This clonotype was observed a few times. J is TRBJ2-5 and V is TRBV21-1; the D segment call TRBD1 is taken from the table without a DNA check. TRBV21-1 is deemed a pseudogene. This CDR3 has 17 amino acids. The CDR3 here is CASSKDAGQGAMQTQYF. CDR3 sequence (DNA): TGTGCCAGCAGCAAAGATGCAGGGCAGGGGGCCATGCAGACCCAGTACTTC.

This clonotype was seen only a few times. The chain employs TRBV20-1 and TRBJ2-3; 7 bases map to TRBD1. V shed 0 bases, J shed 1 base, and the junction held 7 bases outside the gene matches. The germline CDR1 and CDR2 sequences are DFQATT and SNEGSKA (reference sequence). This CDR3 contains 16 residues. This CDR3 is CSARDRRGRGTDTQYF. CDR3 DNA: TGCAGTGCTAGAGATAGAAGGGGGCGAGGCACAGATACGCAGTATTTT.

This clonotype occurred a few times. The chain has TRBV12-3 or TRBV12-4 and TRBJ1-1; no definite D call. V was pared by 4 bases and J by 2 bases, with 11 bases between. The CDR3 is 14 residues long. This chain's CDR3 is CASSSRPYNTEAFF. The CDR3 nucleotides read TGTGCCAGCAGTTCCCGGCCGTACAACACTGAAGCTTTCTTT.

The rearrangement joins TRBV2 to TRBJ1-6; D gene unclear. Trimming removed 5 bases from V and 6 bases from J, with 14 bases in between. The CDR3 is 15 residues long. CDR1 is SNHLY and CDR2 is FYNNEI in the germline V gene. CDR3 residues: CASSPKDLSNSPLHF. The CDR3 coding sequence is TGTGCCAGCAGTCCGAAGGACTTGAGTAATTCACCCCTCCACTTT. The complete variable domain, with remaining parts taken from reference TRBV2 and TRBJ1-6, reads EPEVTQTPSHQVTQMGQEVILRCVPISNHLYFYWYRQILGQKVEFLVSFYNNEISEKSEIFDDQFSVERPDGSNFTLKIRSTKLEDSAMYFCASSPKDLSNSPLHFGNGTRLTVT.

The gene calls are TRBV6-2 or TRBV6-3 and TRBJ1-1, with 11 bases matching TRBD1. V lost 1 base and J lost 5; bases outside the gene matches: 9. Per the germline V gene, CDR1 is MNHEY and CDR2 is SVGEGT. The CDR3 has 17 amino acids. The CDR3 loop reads CASSYFWRTGGRTEAFF. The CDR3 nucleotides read TGTGCCAGCAGTTACTTTTGGCGGACAGGGGGCCGTACTGAAGCTTTCTTT.

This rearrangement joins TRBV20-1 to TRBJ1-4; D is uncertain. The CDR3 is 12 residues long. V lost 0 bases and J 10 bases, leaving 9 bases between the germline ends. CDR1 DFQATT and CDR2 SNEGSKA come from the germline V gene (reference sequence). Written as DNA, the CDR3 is TGCAGTGCTAGAGATGATGTGGGAAAACTGTTTTTT. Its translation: CSARDDVGKLFF.

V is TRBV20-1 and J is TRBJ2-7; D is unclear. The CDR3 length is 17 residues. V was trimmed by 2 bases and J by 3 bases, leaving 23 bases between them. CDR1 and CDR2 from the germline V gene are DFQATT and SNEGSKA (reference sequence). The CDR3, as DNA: TGCAGTGCTAGAACACCACGCGGATCAGAAGGTATCTACGAGCAGTACTTC. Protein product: CSARTPRGSEGIYEQYF.

The CDR3: CASRATSVGADTQYF. The DNA for the CDR3 is TGTGCCAGCAGAGCAACTAGCGTTGGTGCAGATACGCAGTATTTT. J is TRBJ2-3 and V is TRBV5-4; 7 nucleotides match TRBD2. Looked up from germline, CDR1 is SGHNT and CDR2 is YYREEE (reference sequence). The V gene end was trimmed by 5 bases and the J gene end by 4 bases; junction bases not matched to a gene: 10. The CDR3 has 15 residues.

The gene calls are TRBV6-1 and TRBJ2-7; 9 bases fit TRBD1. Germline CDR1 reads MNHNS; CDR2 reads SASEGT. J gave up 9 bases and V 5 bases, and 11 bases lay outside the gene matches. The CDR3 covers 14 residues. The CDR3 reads CASSTGTGYPRQYF. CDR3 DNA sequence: TGTGCCAGCAGTACCGGGACAGGGTACCCCAGGCAGTACTTC.

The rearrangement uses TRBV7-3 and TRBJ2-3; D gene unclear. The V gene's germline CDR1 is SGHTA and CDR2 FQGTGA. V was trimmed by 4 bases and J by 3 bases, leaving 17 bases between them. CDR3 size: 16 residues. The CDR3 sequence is CASSSNHLDWTDTQYF. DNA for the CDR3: TGTGCCAGCAGCTCAAATCACTTAGACTGGACAGATACGCAGTATTTT.

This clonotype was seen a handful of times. The CDR3 loop is CASSLGQQRDTQYF. The DNA of the CDR3 is TGCGCCAGCAGCTTGGGACAACAGAGGGATACGCAGTATTTT. The genes are TRBV5-1 and TRBJ2-3; D gene ambiguous. V shed 0 bases and J shed 6 bases, with 11 bases lying between them. The CDR3 consists of 14 residues. Germline V gene data show CDR1 as SGHRS and CDR2 as YFSETQ.

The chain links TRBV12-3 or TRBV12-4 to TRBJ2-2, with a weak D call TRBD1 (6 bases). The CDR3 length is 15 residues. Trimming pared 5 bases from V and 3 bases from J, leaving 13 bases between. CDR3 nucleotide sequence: TGTGCCAGCAGTCCCACAGGGCTATACACCGGGGAGCTGTTTTTT. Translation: CASSPTGLYTGELFF.

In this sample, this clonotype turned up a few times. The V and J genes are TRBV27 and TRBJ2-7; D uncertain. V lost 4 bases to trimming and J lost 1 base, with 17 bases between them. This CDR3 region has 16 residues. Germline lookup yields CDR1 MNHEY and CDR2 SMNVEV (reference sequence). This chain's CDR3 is CASSSHSRTASYEQYF. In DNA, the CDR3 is TGTGCCAGCAGTTCCCATAGCCGGACGGCTTCCTACGAGCAGTACTTC.

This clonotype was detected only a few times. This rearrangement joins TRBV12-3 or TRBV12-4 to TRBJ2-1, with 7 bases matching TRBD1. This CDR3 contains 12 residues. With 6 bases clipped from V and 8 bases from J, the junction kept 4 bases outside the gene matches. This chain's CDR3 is CASRRQGDEQFF. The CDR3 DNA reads TGTGCCAGCAGACGACAGGGCGATGAGCAGTTCTTC.

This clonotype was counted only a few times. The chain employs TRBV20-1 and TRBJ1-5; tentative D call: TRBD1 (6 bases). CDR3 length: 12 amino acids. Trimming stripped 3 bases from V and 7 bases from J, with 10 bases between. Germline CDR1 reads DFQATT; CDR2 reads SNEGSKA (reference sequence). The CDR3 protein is CSARRDTQPQHF. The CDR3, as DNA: TGCAGTGCTAGGAGGGACACCCAGCCCCAGCATTTT.

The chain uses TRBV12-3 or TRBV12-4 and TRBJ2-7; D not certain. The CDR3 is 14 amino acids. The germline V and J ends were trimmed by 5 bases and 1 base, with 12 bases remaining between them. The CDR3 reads CASSRSRSSYEQYF. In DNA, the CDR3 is TGTGCCAGCAGTCGGAGTAGATCTTCCTACGAGCAGTACTTC.

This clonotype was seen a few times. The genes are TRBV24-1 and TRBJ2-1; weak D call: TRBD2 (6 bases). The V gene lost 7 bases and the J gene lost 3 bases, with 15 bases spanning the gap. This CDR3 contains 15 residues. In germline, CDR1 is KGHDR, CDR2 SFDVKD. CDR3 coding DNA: TGTGCCACCAGGGCAAGCGGGTTTTTCTACAATGAGCAGTTCTTC. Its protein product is CATRASGFFYNEQFF.

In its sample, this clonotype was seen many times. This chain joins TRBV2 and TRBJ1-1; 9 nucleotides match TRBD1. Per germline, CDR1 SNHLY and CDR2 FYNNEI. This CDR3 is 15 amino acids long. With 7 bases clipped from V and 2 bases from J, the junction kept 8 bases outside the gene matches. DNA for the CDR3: TGTGCCAGCAACACCGGGACAGGGCATAACACTGAAGCTTTCTTT. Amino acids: CASNTGTGHNTEAFF.

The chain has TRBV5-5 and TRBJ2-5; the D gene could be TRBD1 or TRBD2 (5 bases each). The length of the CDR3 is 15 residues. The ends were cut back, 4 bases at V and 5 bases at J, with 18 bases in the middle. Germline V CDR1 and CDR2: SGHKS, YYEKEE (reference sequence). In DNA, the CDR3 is TGTGCCAGCAGCCCTGACAGTGGGAGAGACGAGACCCAGTACTTC. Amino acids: CASSPDSGRDETQYF.

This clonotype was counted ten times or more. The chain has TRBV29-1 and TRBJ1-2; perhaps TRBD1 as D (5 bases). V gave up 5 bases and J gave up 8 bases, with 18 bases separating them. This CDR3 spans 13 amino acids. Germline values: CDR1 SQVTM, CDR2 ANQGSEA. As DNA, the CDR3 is TGCAGCGTTTTGAACAGGATGGGGAAAGGCTACACCTTC. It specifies CSVLNRMGKGYTF.